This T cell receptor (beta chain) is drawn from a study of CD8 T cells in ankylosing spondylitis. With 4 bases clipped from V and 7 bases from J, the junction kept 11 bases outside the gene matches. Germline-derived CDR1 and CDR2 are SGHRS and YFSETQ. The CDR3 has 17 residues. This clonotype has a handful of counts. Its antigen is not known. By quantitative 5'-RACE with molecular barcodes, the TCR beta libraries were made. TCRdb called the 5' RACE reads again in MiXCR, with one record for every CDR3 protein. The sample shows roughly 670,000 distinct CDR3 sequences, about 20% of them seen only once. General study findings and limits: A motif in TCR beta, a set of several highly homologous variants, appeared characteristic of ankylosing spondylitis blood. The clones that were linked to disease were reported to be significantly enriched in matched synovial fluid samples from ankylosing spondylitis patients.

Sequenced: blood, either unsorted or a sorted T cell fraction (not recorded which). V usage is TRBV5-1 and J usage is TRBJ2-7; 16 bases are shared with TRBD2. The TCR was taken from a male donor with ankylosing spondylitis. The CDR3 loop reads CASSPGTSGRVLREQYF. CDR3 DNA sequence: TGCGCCAGCAGCCCGGGGACTAGCGGGAGGGTCTTACGGGAGCAGTACTTC.